Below are 18 T cell receptor beta chains sequenced from a single sample in a study of human T cells and chemical hapten exposure. Via MiXCR, TCRdb re-called the RACE reads, giving one row per CDR3 protein. The sample yields approximately 80,000 distinct CDR3 sequences, around 10% seen once. Time point given: patch test 1, 2 weeks after DPC sensitization. Treatment defined: therapeutic diphenylcyclopropenone sensitization with weekly scalp DPC. Sequenced material: whole blood, taken in connection with sensitization to the hapten diphenylcyclopropenone (DPC). Receptor source: a woman aged 45-59 years with alopecia areata. Some clones in this sample may be carry-over from other donors' samples.

This clonotype turned up a few times. The chain recombines TRBV5-6 with TRBJ1-2; no reliable D call. Trimming shortened V by 0 bases and J by 7 bases, and 13 bases separated the two germline ends. The length of the CDR3 is 14 residues. Germline CDR1 reads SGHDT; CDR2 reads YYEEEE. In DNA form, the CDR3 reads TGTGCCAGCAGCTTGGTGCCTCAGGTGCCTGGCTACACCTTC. This gives the protein CASSLVPQVPGYTF.

This clonotype has ten or more counts. The rearrangement uses TRBV20-1 and TRBJ1-5, with 7 bases matching TRBD1. The V gene end was trimmed by 6 bases and the J gene end by 5 bases; junction bases not matched to a gene: 13. The CDR3 extends over 15 amino acids. CDR1 is DFQATT, CDR2 SNEGSKA, per germline (reference sequence). The CDR3 nucleotides are TGCAGTGCAAAAAAGACAGGGTATCAGGATCAGCCCCAGCATTTT. Encoded protein: CSAKKTGYQDQPQHF.

This clonotype was detected many times. The rearrangement joins TRBV5-1 to TRBJ2-3; 7 bases map to TRBD2. With V trimmed by 6 bases and J by 3 bases, 7 bases remained unmatched. Germline values: CDR1 SGHRS, CDR2 YFSETQ. The CDR3 totals 14 residues. The CDR3 coding sequence is TGCGCCAGCAACGACGCGGGAGTTACAGATACGCAGTATTTT. It specifies CASNDAGVTDTQYF.

This clonotype appeared a single time. V is TRBV11-2 and J is TRBJ2-1; 11 nucleotides line up with TRBD2. The CDR3 spans 18 residues. The germline V gene has CDR1 SGHAT and CDR2 FQNNGV. J lost 0 bases, V lost 3 bases, and 7 bases had no gene match. As DNA, the CDR3 is TGTGCCAGCAGCTTTGGGCTAGCGGGGGGAAGCTCCTACAATGAGCAGTTCTTC. Amino acid sequence: CASSFGLAGGSSYNEQFF.

This clonotype was recorded at least ten times. The chain links TRBV5-1 to TRBJ1-5; 11 bases agree with TRBD1. The length of the CDR3 is 15 residues. V was pared by 4 bases and J by 6 bases, with 6 bases of the junction left unmatched. CDR1 SGHRS and CDR2 YFSETQ come from the germline V gene. Written as DNA, the CDR3 is TGCGCCAGCAGCCCCGGGACAGGGGGGACTCAGCCCCAGCATTTT. Its protein product is CASSPGTGGTQPQHF.

This chain joins TRBV7-2 and TRBJ2-3; no clear D gene. Germline CDR1 reads SGHTA; CDR2 reads FQGNSA. The V gene lost 5 bases and the J gene lost 2 bases, with 14 bases spanning the gap. The CDR3 contains 15 residues. Written as DNA, the CDR3 is TGTGCCAGCAGCGGGTATTGGACCCTCACAGATACGCAGTATTTT. Translating it yields CASSGYWTLTDTQYF.

The rearrangement links TRBV7-2 to TRBJ2-1, with TRBD2 identical over 9 bases. The CDR3 is 19 amino acids. V gave up 8 bases and J gave up 0 bases; unmatched junction bases: 17. In germline, CDR1 is SGHTA, CDR2 FQGNSA. CDR3 sequence (DNA): TGTGCCAGCTCGAGGCGAGCGGGGGGCTATTTCAGCTCCTACAATGAGCAGTTCTTC. It is translated as CASSRRAGGYFSSYNEQFF. The whole variable domain, filled in from reference TRBV7-2 and TRBJ2-1, reads GAGVSQSPSNKVTEKGKDVELRCDPISGHTALYWYRQSLGQGLEFLIYFQGNSAPDKSGLPSDRFSAERTGGSVSTLTIQRTQQEDSAVYLCASSRRAGGYFSSYNEQFFGPGTRLTVL.

This sequence joins TRBV18 and TRBJ2-3; 8 nucleotides align to TRBD1. Trimming cost V 3 bases and J 4 bases; bases outside gene matches: 6. The CDR3 runs 15 residues. Per the germline V gene, CDR1 is KGHSH and CDR2 is LQKENI. The DNA for the CDR3 is TGTGCCAGCTCACCGCAGGGGGCAAAGGCAGATACGCAGTATTTT. Amino acid sequence: CASSPQGAKADTQYF.

This clonotype was seen a few times. This sequence joins TRBV20-1 and TRBJ2-7; possible D gene TRBD2, 6 bases. V was shortened by 8 bases and J by 4 bases, with 18 bases between the two germline ends. Germline-derived CDR1 and CDR2 are DFQATT and SNEGSKA (reference sequence). The CDR3 consists of 13 residues. CDR3 amino acids: CSFMEGLLYEQYF. The CDR3 DNA reads TGCAGTTTCATGGAGGGTTTGTTGTACGAGCAGTACTTC.

This clonotype has a count of ten or more. The chain combines TRBV7-2 with TRBJ1-6; perhaps TRBD1 as D (5 bases). The V gene lost 5 bases and the J gene lost 4 bases, with 15 bases spanning the gap. This CDR3 comprises 16 residues. Germline V gene data show CDR1 as SGHTA and CDR2 as FQGNSA. CDR3 in amino acids: CASSPQGAGYNSPLHF. CDR3 DNA: TGTGCCAGCAGCCCGCAGGGCGCGGGATATAATTCACCCCTCCACTTT.

This clonotype was seen repeatedly, ten times or more. The rearrangement joins TRBV28 to TRBJ2-6; D call uncertain. The V and J ends lost 6 bases and 4 bases respectively, with 13 bases between them. Germline loops: CDR1 MDHEN, CDR2 SYDVKM. CDR3 size: 15 residues. DNA for the CDR3: TGTGCCAGCAGCCGGACGGGCCTCGGGGCCAACGTCCTGACTTTC. Encoded protein: CASSRTGLGANVLTF.

This clonotype was seen repeatedly, ten times or more. The chain joins TRBV6-1 to TRBJ1-1; 9 bases are a match to TRBD1. Looked up from germline, CDR1 is MNHNS and CDR2 is SASEGT. The CDR3 spans 14 residues. V shed 7 bases, J shed 5 bases, and the junction held 8 bases outside the gene matches. This CDR3 reads CASTQDRGYTEAFF. DNA for the CDR3: TGTGCCAGCACCCAAGACAGGGGGTATACTGAAGCTTTCTTT.

This clonotype was seen only a few times. V is TRBV7-7 and J is TRBJ2-2; D gene uncertain. The CDR3 has 13 residues. V was shortened by 0 bases and J by 6 bases, with 5 bases between the two germline ends. CDR1 SSHAT and CDR2 FNYEAQ come from the germline V gene (reference sequence). CDR3 coding DNA: TGTGCCAGCAGCTTAGCCGAGCCCGGGGAGCTGTTTTTT. It encodes CASSLAEPGELFF.

Turning to this clonotype: This may be a read error, as it is one base from a much larger clone. The rearrangement links TRBV29-1 to TRBJ2-1; either TRBD1 or TRBD2 may supply D (6 bases each). Deletions cut 3 bases from V and 7 bases from J, with 16 bases between. The CDR3 runs 14 residues. Germline V CDR1 and CDR2: SQVTM, ANQGSEA. CDR3 coding DNA: TGCAGCGTTGACTTGACGGGGGCGCGGAATGAGCAGTTCTTC. This sequence encodes CSVDLTGARNEQFF.

There are a few counts of this clonotype. DNA for the CDR3: TGTGCCAGCAGCCCACACTACGAGCAGTACTTC. This translates into CASSPHYEQYF. The J gene is TRBJ2-7, the V gene TRBV7-2, with D unclear. The CDR3 is 11 residues long. Germline values: CDR1 SGHTA, CDR2 FQGNSA. Between the trimmed V and J ends, which lost 5 bases and 3 bases, there was a span of 5 bases.

In its sample, this clonotype was seen a few times. The CDR3 is CAWSVGNQPQHF. The CDR3, as DNA: TGTGCCTGGAGTGTGGGGAATCAGCCCCAGCATTTT. V is TRBV30 and J is TRBJ1-5; D is unclear. Germline assignment: CDR1 GTSNPN and CDR2 SVGIG (reference sequence). The CDR3 length is 12 residues. The V gene lost 0 bases and the J gene lost 4 bases, with 4 bases spanning the gap.

This clonotype was seen a handful of times. The V gene is TRBV20-1, the J gene TRBJ2-2; D remains ambiguous. Germline CDR1 is DFQATT and CDR2 is SNEGSKA (reference sequence). The CDR3 runs to 11 residues. The ends were cut back, 4 bases at V and 6 bases at J, with 6 bases in the middle. CDR3 region: CSAIGPGELFF. The CDR3, as DNA: TGCAGTGCTATCGGTCCCGGGGAGCTGTTTTTT.

There are a few counts of this clonotype. The chain recombines TRBV7-2 with TRBJ2-3; D is possibly TRBD2 (7 bases). Germline CDR1 is SGHTA and CDR2 is FQGNSA. V dropped 1 base and J dropped 4 bases, with 12 bases sitting between them. The CDR3 contains 15 residues. The CDR3 region has the DNA TGTGCCAGCAGCTTAGATTCCGGGGGGCCAGATACGCAGTATTTT. Translation: CASSLDSGGPDTQYF.